A single sample gave rise to the 27 T cell receptor beta chains below, sequenced in a study of human T cells and chemical hapten exposure. The time point denotes: patch test 2, 6 weeks after DPC sensitization. Treatment in this sample: therapeutic diphenylcyclopropenone sensitization with weekly scalp DPC. TCRdb analysed the RACE reads with MiXCR anew, one entry per CDR3 protein. The data contain some 27,000 distinct CDR3 sequences, approximately 10% of them singletons. The starting material was whole blood, obtained in connection with sensitization to the hapten diphenylcyclopropenone (DPC). These TCRs come from a man aged 25-45 years with alopecia areata. Some clones in this sample may be carry-over from other donors' samples.

In its sample, this clonotype was seen many times. The gene calls are TRBV12-5 and TRBJ1-1; 10 bases match TRBD1. V shed 3 bases, J shed 2 bases, and the junction held 6 bases outside the gene matches. This CDR3 comprises 16 residues. Germline CDR1 and CDR2: LGHNT and FRNRAP. Here the CDR3 DNA reads TGTGCTAGTGGTTTTCCTTGGGACAGGGGAAACACTGAAGCTTTCTTT. Amino acid sequence: CASGFPWDRGNTEAFF.

On this clonotype itself: A much larger clone is a single base away; this may be a read error. The chain uses TRBV20-1 and TRBJ1-2, with a possible D match to TRBD1 (6 bases). The germline gives CDR1 DFQATT, CDR2 SNEGSKA (reference sequence). This CDR3 region has 13 residues. The CDR3 is CSASPTGNYGYIF. The CDR3, as DNA: TGCAGTGCTAGCCCCACAGGGAACTATGGCTACATCTTC.

This clonotype was found many times. The chain links TRBV12-3 or TRBV12-4 to TRBJ1-1; maybe TRBD1 (5 bases). The V gene lost 7 bases and the J gene lost 4 bases, with 19 bases spanning the gap. The CDR3 consists of 15 residues. CDR3 sequence: CASKLPWGGSTEAFF. DNA for the CDR3: TGTGCCAGCAAACTCCCGTGGGGGGGAAGCACTGAAGCTTTCTTT.

This clonotype was seen many times. The J gene is TRBJ1-1, the V gene TRBV5-1; D is perhaps TRBD1 (6 bases). In germline, CDR1 is SGHRS, CDR2 YFSETQ. This CDR3 region has 15 residues. V was shortened by 3 bases and J by 1 base, with 13 bases between the two germline ends. The CDR3 region is CASSSAGASNTEAFF. CDR3 bases: TGCGCCAGCAGCTCCGCGGGGGCGTCGAACACTGAAGCTTTCTTT.

This chain connects TRBV19 to TRBJ2-5; D perhaps matches TRBD1 (6 bases). Deletions cut 3 bases from V and 1 base from J, with 9 bases between. The CDR3 has 14 amino acids. Germline assignment: CDR1 LNHDA and CDR2 SQIVND (reference sequence). The CDR3 DNA follows: TGTGCCAGTAGTATCCAGGGGACCCAAGAGACCCAGTACTTC. Its translation: CASSIQGTQETQYF.

There are a few counts of this clonotype. The genes are TRBV19 and TRBJ2-6; D unresolved. This CDR3 contains 18 residues. The V gene lost 4 bases and the J gene lost 4 bases, with 20 bases spanning the gap. CDR1 and CDR2 from the germline V gene are LNHDA and SQIVND (reference sequence). DNA of the CDR3: TGTGCCAGTAGTAAGGGCCAAATTTTTCAGGCGGGGGCCAACGTCCTGACTTTC. Protein product: CASSKGQIFQAGANVLTF.

This clonotype came up many times. The gene calls are TRBV12-3 or TRBV12-4 and TRBJ1-6; 12 nucleotides agree with TRBD1. This CDR3 comprises 19 residues. With 3 bases clipped from V and 9 bases from J, the junction kept 15 bases outside the gene matches. CDR3 DNA sequence: TGTGCCAGCAGTTTTTCCGGGACAGGGGGCGTGATGGGTAGTTCACCCCTCCACTTT. It encodes CASSFSGTGGVMGSSPLHF.

The chain employs TRBV7-6 and TRBJ1-2, with D tentatively TRBD1 (6 bases). Germline V gives CDR1 SGHVS, CDR2 FNYEAQ. The germline V and J ends were trimmed by 5 bases and 2 bases, with 9 bases remaining between them. The length of the CDR3 is 13 residues. CDR3 protein: CASSRGQNYGYTF. The CDR3 DNA is TGTGCCAGCAGCCGAGGACAGAACTATGGCTACACCTTC.

This clonotype occurred a few times. The chain recombines TRBV6-6 with TRBJ1-4; 8 bases fit TRBD1. V was pared by 5 bases and J by 3 bases, with 8 bases of the junction left unmatched. From germline, CDR1 is MNHNY and CDR2 SVGAGI (reference sequence). The CDR3 covers 16 residues. The CDR3 loop reads CASSNIRGRANEKLFF. CDR3 in DNA: TGTGCCAGCAGTAATATCAGGGGGCGGGCTAATGAAAAACTGTTTTTT.

V and J are TRBV12-3 or TRBV12-4 and TRBJ1-6; no clear D gene. The CDR3 sequence is 12 residues long. V lost 6 bases to trimming and J lost 10 bases, with 10 bases between them. The CDR3 DNA reads TGTGCCAGCAGCCCTCTGGGATCACCCCTCCACTTT. Protein: CASSPLGSPLHF.

This clonotype is medium-sized within its sample. The chain employs TRBV6-2 or TRBV6-3 and TRBJ2-2; TRBD2 matches 8 bases. V lost 5 bases, J lost 0 bases, and 11 bases stayed unmatched. The CDR3 has 18 residues. Germline CDR1 MNHEY, CDR2 SVGEGT. CDR3 loop: CASSVPLGGRSNTGELFF. The CDR3 DNA is TGTGCCAGCAGTGTTCCTTTAGGCGGGAGGTCGAACACCGGGGAGCTGTTTTTT.

This clonotype showed up many times. The rearrangement links TRBV2 to TRBJ1-5, with a possible D match to TRBD1 (5 bases). Trimming pared 4 bases from V and 2 bases from J, leaving 9 bases between. From germline, CDR1 is SNHLY and CDR2 FYNNEI. The CDR3 totals 14 residues. The DNA for the CDR3 is TGTGCCAGCAGTGGTACACAGGGCAATCAGCCCCAGCATTTT. Its protein product is CASSGTQGNQPQHF.

This clonotype was seen more than once but under ten times. The chain carries TRBV3-1 and TRBJ1-1, with D possibly TRBD1 on 6 matching bases. The CDR3 spans 14 residues. V lost 5 bases to trimming and J lost 2 bases, with 12 bases between them. CDR1 and CDR2 (germline): LGHDT, YNNKEL (reference sequence). The CDR3 DNA reads as TGTGCCAGCAGCGTCCGGACAGTAAACACTGAAGCTTTCTTT. It yields the protein CASSVRTVNTEAFF.

Concerning this clonotype itself: The junction shows a germline mismatch at one end, possibly a read error. The J gene is TRBJ2-7, the V gene TRBV18; TRBD1 aligns across 7 bases. Germline-derived CDR1 and CDR2 are KGHSH and LQKENI. This CDR3 has 14 residues. The CDR3 is CASSREGQNYELYF. The CDR3 region has the DNA TGTGCCAGCTCGCGCGAGGGACAGAACTACGAGCTGTACTTC.

J is TRBJ2-7 and V is TRBV18; 10 bases are shared with TRBD1. Germline V gives CDR1 KGHSH, CDR2 LQKENI. There are 16 residues in the CDR3. Trimming cost V 4 bases and J 2 bases; bases outside gene matches: 8. The DNA of the CDR3 is TGTGCCAGCTCACGGGGACAGGGGAAAGGAACCTACGAGCAGTACTTC. Residues: CASSRGQGKGTYEQYF.

This clonotype was detected ten times or more. The chain combines TRBV6-6 with TRBJ2-2; D call uncertain. V lost 6 bases, J lost 6 bases, and 14 bases lay in between. This CDR3 spans 14 amino acids. Germline CDR1 and CDR2: MNHNY and SVGAGI (reference sequence). The CDR3 loop is CASRHRLSAGELFF. CDR3 DNA: TGTGCCAGCAGACATCGATTGTCGGCCGGGGAGCTGTTTTTT.

This clonotype has a handful of counts. The chain couples TRBV11-3 to TRBJ2-4, with a tentative D call TRBD2 (6 bases). In germline, CDR1 is SGHNT, CDR2 YENEEA. The CDR3 loop spans 16 amino acids. The V gene lost 4 bases and the J gene lost 3 bases, with 16 bases spanning the gap. The CDR3 coding sequence is TGTGCCAGCAGCTCCAGACTAGATAGGGTCAAAAACATTCAGTACTTC. Amino acid sequence: CASSSRLDRVKNIQYF.

This clonotype was detected ten times or more. The rearrangement joins TRBV7-8 to TRBJ2-2; D possibly corresponds to TRBD2 (5 bases). Germline CDR1 reads SGHVS; CDR2 reads FQNEAQ. V lost 2 bases to trimming and J lost 4 bases, with 14 bases between them. The CDR3 length is 16 residues. CDR3 amino acids: CASSLSGWVATGELFF. CDR3 DNA sequence: TGTGCCAGCAGCTTAAGCGGATGGGTCGCCACCGGGGAGCTGTTTTTT.

V gene TRBV27 combines with J gene TRBJ1-1; 9 bases map to TRBD1. Germline CDR1 reads MNHEY; CDR2 reads SMNVEV (reference sequence). The V gene end was trimmed by 5 bases and the J gene end by 0 bases; junction bases not matched to a gene: 7. The CDR3 sequence is 16 residues long. CDR3 DNA sequence: TGTGCCAGCAGTCAGCGGACAGGGGTCATGAACACTGAAGCTTTCTTT. This translates into CASSQRTGVMNTEAFF.

The CDR3 sequence is CSTRRINNEQFF. The DNA for the CDR3 is TGCAGCACGAGGCGTATAAACAATGAGCAGTTCTTC. The genes are TRBV29-1 and TRBJ2-1; no firm D call. V shed 8 bases and J shed 5 bases, with 13 bases lying between them. The CDR3 is 12 amino acids. Germline lookup yields CDR1 SQVTM and CDR2 ANQGSEA.

The V call is TRBV9, the J call TRBJ2-3; tentatively, D is TRBD2 (5 bases). The V end lost 4 bases, the J end lost 4 bases, and 19 bases lay between the germline ends. Looked up from germline, CDR1 is SGDLS and CDR2 is YYNGEE. CDR3 length: 16 amino acids. CDR3 amino acids: CASSTYSSGSSDTQYF. CDR3 coding DNA: TGTGCCAGCAGCACCTACAGCAGCGGCAGTTCAGATACGCAGTATTTT.

This clonotype has only a few counts. This chain joins TRBV7-8 and TRBJ2-1; D gene unclear. V gave up 3 bases and J gave up 5 bases, with 5 bases separating them. The length of the CDR3 is 12 residues. CDR1 is SGHVS and CDR2 is FQNEAQ in the germline V gene. The chain's CDR3 is CASSFLNNEQFF. CDR3 in DNA: TGTGCCAGCAGCTTTTTGAACAATGAGCAGTTCTTC.

A note on this clonotype: A single base separates this from a much larger clone, so it may be a read error. The CDR3 loop is CASSYSKGQGGYGYTF. In DNA, the CDR3 is TGTGCCAGCAGTTACTCGAAGGGGCAGGGAGGCTATGGCTACACCTTC. V usage is TRBV6-6 and J usage is TRBJ1-2; D is perhaps TRBD1 (5 bases). CDR1 and CDR2 from the germline V gene are MNHNY and SVGAGI (reference sequence). The V and J ends lost 0 bases and 4 bases respectively, with 15 bases between them. The CDR3 covers 16 residues.

Only a few counts were recorded for this clonotype. The rearrangement links TRBV3-1 to TRBJ2-4, with D uncertain. CDR3 size: 15 residues. The germline CDR1 and CDR2 sequences are LGHDT and YNNKEL (reference sequence). V was cut by 0 bases and J by 0 bases, with 6 bases left in between. DNA of the CDR3: TGTGCCAGCAGCCAAGAAGGGTTAGCCAAAAACATTCAGTACTTC. Translation: CASSQEGLAKNIQYF. Looking up the rest from reference TRBV3-1 and TRBJ2-4 gives the full variable domain: DTAVSQTPKYLVTQMGNDKSIKCEQNLGHDTMYWYKQDSKKFLKIMFSYNNKELIINETVPNRFSPKSPDKAHLNLHINSLELGDSAVYFCASSQEGLAKNIQYFGAGTRLSVL.

The CDR3 is CASSLEGIANEQFF. In DNA, the CDR3 is TGTGCCAGCAGCTTAGAAGGTATAGCCAATGAGCAGTTCTTC. The chain combines TRBV7-9 with TRBJ2-1; D is unclear. The CDR3 is 14 residues long. CDR1 SEHNR and CDR2 FQNEAQ come from the germline V gene (reference sequence). Trimming took 1 base from V and 6 from J, leaving 10 bases between them.

This clonotype was recorded at least ten times. V gene TRBV7-9 combines with J gene TRBJ2-2, with TRBD2 matching 11 bases. Trimming at V came to 4 bases and at J to 8 bases, leaving 9 bases not matched to a gene. CDR1 and CDR2 from the germline V gene are SEHNR and FQNEAQ (reference sequence). This CDR3 comprises 16 residues. The CDR3 reads CASSSMTSGTPGELFF. CDR3 sequence (DNA): TGTGCCAGCAGCTCAATGACTAGCGGGACGCCGGGGGAGCTGTTTTTT.

This chain joins TRBV2 and TRBJ2-5, with 10 bases that match TRBD2. Trimming at V came to 7 bases and at J to 0 bases, leaving 5 bases not matched to a gene. Germline CDR1 is SNHLY and CDR2 is FYNNEI. The CDR3 totals 15 residues. The CDR3 loop is CASMEAGGYQETQYF. The DNA of the CDR3 is TGTGCCAGCATGGAAGCGGGAGGGTACCAAGAGACCCAGTACTTC.